Listed below are T cell receptor beta chains from one sample, sequenced in a study of blood T cell repertoires in COVID-19. Sequenced by immunoSEQ multiplex PCR; TCRdb stores in-frame clones only, minus some. The table lists around 160,000 clones, 90% of them singletons. What was sequenced was peripheral blood. These receptors all come from a man between 60 and 70 years old with active or convalescent COVID-19. CDR3s include the opening cysteine and the closing phenylalanine or tryptophan. D genes are given only for firm matches. Expanded clones get a size class; other rows say once, few or many, or leave the size out.

clone size,D gene,J gene,V gene,CDR3 protein,CDR3 DNA
NA,TRBD2,TRBJ2-1,TRBV5-1,CASSLGSGRGNEQFF,TGCGCCAGCAGCTTGGGTAGCGGGAGAGGCAATGAGCAGTTCTTC
NA,TRBD2,TRBJ2-7,TRBV7-8,CASSLAQTSAYEQYF,TGTGCCAGCAGCTTAGCGCAGACTAGCGCTTACGAGCAGTACTTC
NA,TRBD1,TRBJ1-5,TRBV27,CASSAGQGANQPQHF,TGTGCCAGCAGTGCCGGACAGGGGGCTAATCAGCCCCAGCATTTT
NA,TRBD1,TRBJ1-1,TRBV6-5,CASSYLDRVSGTEAFF,TGTGCCAGCAGTTACCTAGACAGGGTGAGTGGCACTGAAGCTTTCTTT
NA,NA,TRBJ1-5,TRBV27,CASSLSPYQPQHF,TGTGCCAGCAGTTTATCCCCATATCAGCCCCAGCATTTT
NA,NA,TRBJ1-1,TRBV3-1/TRBV3-2,CASRKGEANTEAFF,TGTGCCAGCAGGAAGGGAGAAGCGAACACTGAAGCTTTCTTT
NA,TRBD2,TRBJ2-3,TRBV5-4,CASSSRLAGGGRDTQYF,TGTGCCAGCAGCTCCCGACTAGCGGGAGGGGGTAGGGATACGCAGTATTTT
NA,NA,TRBJ2-7,TRBV7-9,CASSRPGEQYF,TGTGCCAGCAGCCGACCGGGGGAGCAGTACTTC
NA,NA,TRBJ2-7,TRBV12-3/TRBV12-4,CASSWLSDEQYF,TGTGCCAGCAGTTGGCTCTCTGACGAGCAGTACTTC
few,TRBD1,TRBJ1-1,TRBV7-9,CASSNTGEVSTEAFF,TGTGCCAGCAGCAATACAGGGGAAGTTAGCACTGAAGCTTTCTTT
NA,NA,TRBJ1-1,TRBV2,CASSALYNPAFF,TGTGCCAGCAGTGCCCTGTACAACCCGGCTTTCTTT
NA,NA,TRBJ1-5,TRBV19,CASSTTSQGRSNQPQHF,TGTGCCAGTAGTACGACGAGTCAGGGTCGTAGCAATCAGCCCCAGCATTTT
NA,TRBD1,TRBJ2-1,TRBV6-5,CASSYIGQGALNEQFF,TGTGCCAGCAGTTACATTGGACAGGGGGCTCTCAATGAGCAGTTCTTC
NA,TRBD1,TRBJ2-1,TRBV7-2,CASSPGQGAPRNEQFF,TGTGCCAGCAGCCCCGGACAGGGGGCGCCAAGGAATGAGCAGTTCTTC
NA,NA,TRBJ2-6,TRBV5-4,CASSNPGVGANVLTF,TGTGCCAGCAGCAACCCAGGGGTTGGGGCCAACGTCCTGACTTTC
NA,NA,TRBJ2-7,TRBV3-1/TRBV3-2,CASSQRLAGSREQYF,TGTGCCAGCAGCCAAAGGTTGGCAGGGTCGAGGGAGCAGTACTTC
NA,NA,TRBJ2-3,TRBV30,CAWSVTGTDTQYF,TGTGCCTGGAGTGTCACGGGAACAGATACGCAGTATTTT
NA,TRBD1,TRBJ1-1,TRBV27,CASSTLTGFLIEAFF,TGTGCCAGCAGTACCTTGACAGGGTTCCTTATAGAAGCTTTCTTT
NA,NA,TRBJ1-6,TRBV27,CASSLSRGSSYNSPLHF,TGTGCCAGCAGTTTATCAAGGGGGAGCTCCTATAATTCACCCCTCCACTTT
NA,NA,TRBJ2-6,TRBV4-1,CASSHPGGAGANVLTF,TGCGCCAGCAGCCACCCCGGAGGGGCTGGGGCCAACGTCCTGACTTTC
NA,NA,TRBJ1-4,TRBV7-9,CASSLGTGTNEKLFF,TGTGCCAGCAGCTTAGGAACAGGGACTAATGAAAAACTGTTTTTT
NA,TRBD1,TRBJ1-2,TRBV12-5,CASGLVRTGSGYTF,TGTGCTAGTGGTTTGGTACGGACAGGTAGCGGCTACACCTTC
few,NA,TRBJ1-4,TRBV30,CAWSRGWANEKLFF,TGTGCCTGGAGTAGGGGTTGGGCTAATGAAAAACTGTTTTTT
NA,TRBD1,TRBJ1-2,TRBV6-5,CANGQGARYGYTF,TGTGCCAATGGACAGGGGGCGAGGTATGGCTACACCTTC
NA,NA,TRBJ1-1,TRBV12-2,CASRLARRTGEGTEAFF,TGTGCAAGTCGCTTAGCGCGACGGACAGGGGAGGGGACTGAAGCTTTCTTT
NA,TRBD1,TRBJ1-5,TRBV6-5,CASRTGVAQPQHF,TGTGCCAGCAGGACAGGGGTTGCTCAGCCCCAGCATTTT
NA,TRBD2,TRBJ2-7,TRBV7-8,CASSLVGTRSSYEQYF,TGTGCCAGCAGCTTAGTTGGGACTAGGAGCTCCTACGAGCAGTACTTC
NA,NA,TRBJ2-1,TRBV2,CASSASGQRSNEQFF,TGTGCCAGCAGTGCCTCCGGACAGAGAAGCAATGAGCAGTTCTTC
few,TRBD1,TRBJ2-2,TRBV12-5,CASGLQGTGELFF,TGTGCTAGTGGCTTACAGGGGACCGGGGAGCTGTTTTTT
NA,NA,TRBJ1-3,TRBV11-2,CASSQGAGGGRNTIYF,TGTGCCAGCAGCCAGGGAGCCGGCGGGGGTAGAAACACCATATATTTT
once,TRBD1,TRBJ1-1,TRBV7-9,CASSLYQQGANTEAFF,TGTGCCAGCAGCTTATACCAACAGGGGGCCAACACTGAAGCTTTCTTT
NA,TRBD1,TRBJ1-2,TRBV29-1,CSVGQEYGYTF,TGCAGCGTCGGACAGGAATATGGCTACACCTTC
NA,TRBD1,TRBJ1-5,TRBV6-5,CASSGTGGVQPQHF,TGTGCCAGCAGCGGGACAGGGGGCGTTCAGCCCCAGCATTTT
few,NA,TRBJ1-3,TRBV28,CASSLIDRFSGNTIYF,TGTGCCAGCAGTTTAATAGACAGGTTCTCTGGAAACACCATATATTTT
NA,NA,TRBJ2-7,TRBV7-2,CASSLESGYTYEQYF,TGTGCCAGCAGCTTAGAAAGCGGTTATACCTACGAGCAGTACTTC
NA,TRBD1,TRBJ1-4,TRBV7-2,CASSAQTGINEKLFF,TGTGCCAGCAGCGCCCAGACAGGGATTAATGAAAAACTGTTTTTT
NA,NA,TRBJ1-3,TRBV21-1,CASSKGRRHPSGNTIYF,TGTGCCAGCAGCAAAGGTCGGCGGCATCCCTCTGGAAACACCATATATTTT
once,NA,TRBJ2-5,TRBV10-3,CAISGGRTQETQYF,TGTGCCATCAGTGGGGGGCGCACCCAAGAGACCCAGTACTTC
NA,TRBD1,TRBJ2-3,TRBV7-9,CASMMDRERDTQYF,TGTGCCAGCATGATGGACAGGGAGAGAGATACGCAGTATTTT
NA,NA,TRBJ2-1,TRBV5-3,CARSWGASGKRNEQFF,TGTGCCAGAAGCTGGGGGGCGAGCGGGAAGAGAAATGAGCAGTTCTTC
NA,TRBD1,TRBJ1-3,TRBV5-5,CASSRAGTEFGNTIYF,TGTGCCAGCAGCCGCGCCGGGACAGAATTTGGAAACACCATATATTTT
NA,NA,TRBJ2-5,TRBV9,CASSVGGLQETQYF,TGTGCCAGCAGCGTAGGGGGACTTCAAGAGACCCAGTACTTC
NA,NA,TRBJ1-2,TRBV5-6,CASSLGTSGARYGYTF,TGTGCCAGCAGCTTGGGGACTTCAGGGGCGAGGTATGGCTACACCTTC
NA,NA,TRBJ2-5,TRBV5-5,CASSTPGTYQETQYF,TGTGCCAGCAGCACACCGGGAACCTACCAAGAGACCCAGTACTTC
NA,TRBD2,TRBJ2-7,TRBV5-1,CASSLSSGRADEQYF,TGCGCCAGCAGCTTGAGCAGCGGGAGGGCCGATGAGCAGTACTTC
NA,NA,TRBJ1-1,TRBV7-2,CASSFFARENTEAFF,TGTGCCAGCAGCTTTTTCGCCCGAGAGAACACTGAAGCTTTCTTT
NA,TRBD1,TRBJ1-1,TRBV19,CATRQGNTEAFF,TGTGCCACTAGACAGGGAAACACTGAAGCTTTCTTT
NA,NA,TRBJ1-1,TRBV19,CASKGGNSNTEAFF,TGTGCCAGTAAGGGAGGTAATTCCAACACTGAAGCTTTCTTT
NA,NA,TRBJ2-2,TRBV29-1,CSVKYRVDTGELFF,TGCAGCGTTAAATACAGGGTCGACACCGGGGAGCTGTTTTTT
NA,TRBD1,TRBJ1-6,TRBV11-1,CASSLDPGQGLSPLHF,TGTGCCAGCAGCTTAGACCCGGGACAGGGGCTGTCACCCCTCCACTTT
NA,TRBD2,TRBJ2-3,TRBV18,CASSLGLAGADTQYF,TGTGCCAGCTCACTGGGACTAGCGGGAGCAGATACGCAGTATTTT
once,TRBD1,TRBJ1-3,TRBV5-1,CASSPGTASGNTIYF,TGCGCCAGCAGCCCGGGGACAGCCTCTGGAAACACCATATATTTT
once,NA,TRBJ2-7,TRBV19,CASSTEDGVHEQYF,TGTGCCAGTAGTACAGAGGACGGGGTCCACGAGCAGTACTTC
NA,NA,TRBJ2-7,TRBV7-9,CASSFFGGKYEQYF,TGTGCCAGCAGCTTTTTCGGGGGAAAATACGAGCAGTACTTC
NA,TRBD1,TRBJ2-7,TRBV19,CAIPTQGVLHEQYF,TGTGCCATTCCGACACAGGGGGTCTTACACGAGCAGTACTTC
NA,NA,TRBJ2-3,TRBV15,CATSRSGTDTQYF,TGTGCCACCAGCAGAAGCGGCACAGATACGCAGTATTTT
NA,NA,TRBJ1-6,TRBV2,CASSPRTVGSPLHF,TGTGCCAGCAGTCCCCGGACAGTAGGGTCACCCCTCCACTTT
NA,TRBD1,TRBJ1-2,TRBV6-6,CASSYSSGTGDYGYTF,TGTGCCAGCAGTTACTCTTCCGGGACAGGAGACTATGGCTACACCTTC
NA,NA,TRBJ1-4,TRBV12-5,CASGLGQGREKLFF,TGTGCTAGTGGTTTGGGGCAGGGGCGTGAAAAACTGTTTTTT